What follows is one T cell receptor beta chain and its context. The antigen is unknown. Researchers reported that TCR beta cDNA libraries carried unique molecular identifiers. TCRdb used MiXCR to reprocess the PCR reads, holding one entry per CDR3 protein. The sample yields under 200,000 distinct CDR3 sequences, roughly 34% seen once. Looked up from germline, CDR1 is DFQATT and CDR2 is SNEGSKA (reference sequence). The CDR3 spans 14 residues. The entry originates in a study of post-analysis software for immune sequencing data. General study findings and limits: Roughly five TRBV segments appeared more often in patients than in controls, and TRBV5-6, TRBV5-1 and TRBV20-1 were among these.

The TCR comes from a girl aged 10 to 17 with multiple sclerosis. V usage is TRBV20-1 and J usage is TRBJ2-5; 7 bases are shared with TRBD1. The closer fit of TRBJ2-7 to the DNA end suggests the J call may be wrong. The sequences come from blood, collected after autologous hematopoietic stem cell transplantation. DNA of the CDR3: TGCAGTGCTCGACCCCGACAGGGTTTAGGCGAGCAGTACTTC. Its translation is CSARPRQGLGEQYF.